The 6 T cell receptor beta chains listed next were all sequenced from one sample in a study of cytomegalovirus exposure and HLA in healthy donors. The data were produced by immunoSEQ multiplex PCR, yet TCRdb's version contains in-frame clones alone and is incomplete. This table has over 120,000 clones, around 90% appearing once. Input material: PBMCs. These receptors were obtained from a woman aged 25-40 years in good health and CMV-seropositive.

CDR3 in amino acids: CASSTTVTEGYTF. CDR3 nucleotide sequence: TGTGCCAGCAGTACTACCGTGACCGAGGGCTACACCTTC. The chain couples TRBV28 to TRBJ1-2; D ambiguous. Trimming left V 5 bases short and J 8 bases short, with 15 bases between. CDR3 length: 13 residues. The germline V gene encodes CDR1 MDHEN and CDR2 SYDVKM.

The chain combines TRBV5-1 with TRBJ2-2; TRBD2 matches 13 bases. CDR3 size: 14 residues. Germline CDR1 and CDR2: SGHRS and YFSETQ. The J segment lost 8 bases and the V segment lost 7 bases, leaving 5 bases of the junction unmatched. CDR3 in amino acids: CASRTSGSAGELFF. As DNA, the CDR3 is TGCGCCAGCCGGACTAGCGGGAGTGCGGGGGAGCTGTTTTTT.

This sequence joins TRBV10-3 and TRBJ2-5; TRBD2 matches at 10 bases. Germline V lookup: CDR1 ENHRY, CDR2 SYGVKD. V trimming: 4 bases; J trimming: 4 bases; junction bases outside the gene matches: 3. The CDR3 consists of 14 residues. The CDR3 DNA sequence: TGTGCCATCAGTGGAGCGGGGGGGCCAGAGACCCAGTACTTC. Protein: CAISGAGGPETQYF.

This clone was seen a single time. V is TRBV5-1 and J is TRBJ2-3; the D gene is possibly TRBD2 (7 bases). V was trimmed by 1 base and J by 4 bases, leaving 10 bases between them. The CDR3 has 14 residues. Germline CDR1 and CDR2: SGHRS and YFSETQ. CDR3 coding DNA: TGCGCCAGCAGCTTGTGGCGGGGGCCAGATACGCAGTATTTT. Translation gives CASSLWRGPDTQYF.

The V and J genes are TRBV18 and TRBJ2-3; D not certain. The V gene lost 2 bases and the J gene lost 1 base, with 7 bases spanning the gap. From germline, CDR1 is KGHSH and CDR2 LQKENI. There are 14 residues in the CDR3. CDR3 in DNA: TGTGCCAGCTCACCAATCCGCGGCACAGATACGCAGTATTTT. Translated, it gives CASSPIRGTDTQYF. The entire variable domain, with the rest obtained from reference TRBV18 and TRBJ2-3, is as follows: NAGVMQNPRHLVRRRGQEARLRCSPMKGHSHVYWYRQLPEEGLKFMVYLQKENIIDESGMPKERFSAEFPKEGPSILRIQQVVRGDSAAYFCASSPIRGTDTQYFGPGTRLTVL.

DNA for the CDR3: TGTGCCAGCAGTCCCAGGGAGGACACTGAAGCTTTCTTT. Translation: CASSPREDTEAFF. This chain uses TRBV27 with TRBJ1-1, with D possibly being TRBD1 (5 bases). The CDR3 is 13 amino acids. With 5 bases removed from V and 3 bases from J, the gap between germline ends came to 10 bases. Germline CDR1 is MNHEY and CDR2 is SMNVEV (reference sequence).